The 20 T cell receptor beta chains in this list originate from one sample, sequenced in a study of Ad26.COV2.S vaccination and SARS-CoV-2 variants. Only in-frame clones appear in the TCRdb table, and some are missing; sequencing was by immunoSEQ multiplex PCR. In the table there are nearly 400,000 clones, about 88% of which are singletons. Treatment specified: about 20 received Ad26.COV2.S at low or high dose, single or two shots; about 5 received placebo; per-sample allocation not given. Material that was analyzed had been drawn on day 63 after the first vaccine or placebo injection. Here the sequenced sample was peripheral blood, taken in a trial of Ad26.COV2.S vaccine versus placebo. The receptor set was obtained from a person between 18 and 59 years old who received the Ad26.COV2.S COVID-19 vaccine or a placebo.

The V and J genes are TRBV19 and TRBJ2-7; D may be TRBD1 or TRBD2 (5 bases each). Trimming removed 7 bases from V and 2 bases from J, with 15 bases in between. CDR3 size: 14 residues. The germline CDR1 and CDR2 sequences are LNHDA and SQIVND (reference sequence). CDR3 in amino acids: CASTQRDGAYEQYF. The CDR3 DNA is TGTGCCAGTACTCAAAGGGACGGGGCCTACGAGCAGTACTTC.

The chain is built from TRBV6-2 or TRBV6-3 and TRBJ2-1; 10 bases line up with TRBD2. The ends lost 2 bases at V and 6 bases at J; junction bases unmatched: 1. The CDR3 totals 14 residues. Germline V lookup: CDR1 MNHEY, CDR2 SVGEGT. The CDR3, as DNA: TGTGCCAGCAGTTACAGCGGGAGGGCCAATGAGCAGTTCTTC. As protein: CASSYSGRANEQFF.

CDR3 in amino acids: CASKGSGNEKLFF. The CDR3, as DNA: TGTGCCAGCAAAGGGTCTGGTAATGAAAAACTGTTTTTT. J is TRBJ1-4 and V is TRBV2; unclear D gene. The V end lost 7 bases, the J end lost 4 bases, and 10 bases lay between the germline ends. Germline values: CDR1 SNHLY, CDR2 FYNNEI. The CDR3 extends over 13 amino acids.

The chain links TRBV19 to TRBJ2-3; D is perhaps TRBD1 or TRBD2 (5 bases each). This CDR3 contains 13 residues. Trimming took 4 bases from V and 3 from J, leaving 8 bases between them. Germline assignment: CDR1 LNHDA and CDR2 SQIVND (reference sequence). The CDR3 reads CASSRGLTDTQYF. CDR3 DNA sequence: TGTGCCAGTAGTAGGGGGTTAACAGATACGCAGTATTTT.

This chain joins TRBV28 and TRBJ1-1; D ambiguous. The CDR3 sequence is 11 residues long. V was shortened by 7 bases and J by 2 bases, with 5 bases between the two germline ends. The V gene's germline CDR1 is MDHEN and CDR2 SYDVKM. The CDR3 DNA reads TGTGCCAGCACCACAAACACTGAAGCTTTCTTT. Amino acids: CASTTNTEAFF.

V is TRBV10-3 and J is TRBJ2-3, with D perhaps matching TRBD2 (6 bases). Germline V gene data show CDR1 as ENHRY and CDR2 as SYGVKD. V lost 6 bases and J lost 0, with 10 bases in between. There are 14 residues in the CDR3. The CDR3 DNA is TGTGCCATCAGCTTAAGCGGGAGCACAGATACGCAGTATTTT. It is translated as CAISLSGSTDTQYF.

The V gene is TRBV30, the J gene TRBJ1-1; D is ambiguous. Trimming removed 2 bases from V and 6 bases from J, with 13 bases in between. The CDR3 loop spans 13 amino acids. Per the germline V gene, CDR1 is GTSNPN and CDR2 is SVGIG (reference sequence). CDR3 in DNA: TGTGCCTGGAGTAAGGGAATAAGGGCTGAAGCTTTCTTT. It encodes CAWSKGIRAEAFF.

This clone was observed a single time. The rearrangement links TRBV5-4 to TRBJ2-5, with TRBD2 matching 8 bases. V gave up 0 bases and J gave up 5 bases; unmatched junction bases: 6. Germline V lookup: CDR1 SGHNT, CDR2 YYREEE (reference sequence). This CDR3 is built from 15 residues. DNA for the CDR3: TGTGCCAGCAGCTTGGGAAGCGGGAGTGGGGAGACCCAGTACTTC. Protein sequence: CASSLGSGSGETQYF.

This clone was counted a few times. The CDR3 reads CASDSAAENSPLHF. CDR3 nucleotides: TGTGCCAGCGACTCCGCAGCGGAGAATTCACCCCTCCACTTT. The chain uses TRBV28 and TRBJ1-6, with D uncertain. The V end was cut by 8 bases, the J end by 7 bases, with 15 bases between. There are 14 residues in the CDR3. Germline values: CDR1 MDHEN, CDR2 SYDVKM.

V and J are TRBV28 and TRBJ2-7; D gene ambiguous. In germline, CDR1 is MDHEN, CDR2 SYDVKM. Trimming took off 10 bases at V and 2 bases at J, with 12 bases between the two ends. This CDR3 comprises 12 residues. CDR3 protein: CAICSLTYEQYF. CDR3 coding DNA: TGTGCCATCTGCTCCCTAACCTACGAGCAGTACTTC.

The V call is TRBV6-2 or TRBV6-3, the J call TRBJ1-1; possible D gene TRBD1, 5 bases. Trimming shortened V by 2 bases and J by 1 base, and 17 bases separated the two germline ends. CDR3 length equals 17 residues. Germline CDR1 is MNHEY and CDR2 is SVGEGT. The CDR3 coding sequence is TGTGCCAGCAGTTACGGAGGGGACGGGGCGGGGAACACTGAAGCTTTCTTT. Translating gives CASSYGGDGAGNTEAFF.

The chain recombines TRBV29-1 with TRBJ2-7; 12 bases are a match to TRBD1. Trimming took 7 bases from V and 9 from J; bases not matched to a gene: 13. The length of the CDR3 is 14 residues. Germline-derived CDR1 and CDR2 are SQVTM and ANQGSEA. The CDR3 region is CSATGTGGAGGQYF. CDR3 DNA: TGCAGCGCAACCGGGACAGGGGGCGCAGGGGGGCAGTACTTC.

This sequence joins TRBV19 and TRBJ2-7, with D maybe TRBD1 (6 bases). V was cut by 3 bases and J by 3 bases, with 9 bases left in between. The CDR3 has 13 residues. Per germline, CDR1 LNHDA and CDR2 SQIVND (reference sequence). The CDR3: CASSIVGGYEQYF. In nucleotides, the CDR3 is TGTGCCAGTAGTATTGTAGGGGGCTACGAGCAGTACTTC. Full variable domain (outside the CDR3, taken from reference TRBV19 and TRBJ2-7): DGGITQSPKYLFRKEGQNVTLSCEQNLNHDAMYWYRQDPGQGLRLIYYSQIVNDFQKGDIAEGYSVSREKKESFPLTVTSAQKNPTAFYLCASSIVGGYEQYFGPGTRLTVT.

V usage is TRBV5-8 and J usage is TRBJ1-1; D not certain. V was cut by 0 bases and J by 4 bases, with 13 bases left in between. CDR1 is SGHTS and CDR2 is YDEGEE in the germline V gene. The CDR3 runs 15 residues. CDR3 DNA sequence: TGTGCCAGCAGCTTGGGTAGCCTCCAGTCCACTGAAGCTTTCTTT. It specifies CASSLGSLQSTEAFF. Combining the CDR3 with reference TRBV5-8 and TRBJ1-1 gives the whole variable domain EAGVTQSPTHLIKTRGQQATLRCSPISGHTSVYWYQQALGLGLQFLLWYDEGEERNRGNFPPRFSGRQFPNYSSELNVNALELEDSALYLCASSLGSLQSTEAFFGQGTRLTVV.

The rearrangement links TRBV3-1 (or the pseudogene TRBV3-2) to TRBJ1-5, with D possibly being TRBD1 (5 bases). Trimming shortened V by 1 base and J by 7 bases, and 11 bases separated the two germline ends. This CDR3 has 14 amino acids. The V gene's germline CDR1 is LGHDT and CDR2 YNNKEL (reference sequence). CDR3 loop: CASSQGGKGQPQHF. The DNA for the CDR3 is TGTGCCAGCAGCCAAGGAGGAAAGGGGCAGCCCCAGCATTTT.

This chain links TRBV7-3 with TRBJ2-7; 9 bases are shared with TRBD1. Germline values: CDR1 SGHTA, CDR2 FQGTGA. V gave up 5 bases and J gave up 7 bases; unmatched junction bases: 15. CDR3 length: 16 amino acids. The CDR3 loop is CASSSRRDRVTGEQYF. CDR3 DNA: TGTGCCAGCAGCAGTCGCCGGGACAGGGTAACGGGGGAGCAGTACTTC. Full variable domain (outside the CDR3, taken from reference TRBV7-3 and TRBJ2-7): GAGVSQTPSNKVTEKGKYVELRCDPISGHTALYWYRQSLGQGPEFLIYFQGTGAADDSGLPNDRFFAVRPEGSVSTLKIQRTERGDSAVYLCASSSRRDRVTGEQYFGPGTRLTVT.

The chain combines TRBV25-1 with TRBJ1-3, with unresolved D. CDR1 is MGHDK, CDR2 SYGVNS, per germline. The V end lost 1 base, the J end lost 4 bases, and 11 bases lay between the germline ends. This CDR3 region has 15 residues. CDR3 coding DNA: TGTGCCAGCAGTGAATTTGAATTTTCAGGAAACACCATATATTTT. This gives the protein CASSEFEFSGNTIYF.

The chain uses TRBV6-1 and TRBJ1-5; 9 nucleotides agree with TRBD1. The CDR3 loop spans 16 amino acids. The germline CDR1 and CDR2 sequences are MNHNS and SASEGT. Losses at the gene ends were 2 bases for V and 1 base for J; bases not matched to a gene: 3. The CDR3: CASSERTGASNQPQHF. DNA for the CDR3: TGTGCCAGCAGTGAACGGACAGGGGCAAGCAATCAGCCCCAGCATTTT.

The J gene is TRBJ2-5, the V gene TRBV4-1; D is perhaps TRBD2 (5 bases). Between the trimmed V and J ends, which lost 4 bases and 5 bases, there was a span of 17 bases. CDR1 and CDR2 from the germline V gene are MGHRA and YSYEKL. The CDR3 totals 15 residues. CDR3 sequence (DNA): TGCGCCAGCAGCCCTACCTGGCAGCGGAGGGAGACCCAGTACTTC. Amino acids: CASSPTWQRRETQYF.

The CDR3 sequence: CASSTGQVGTGELFF. DNA for the CDR3: TGTGCCAGCAGTACCGGACAGGTTGGCACCGGGGAGCTGTTTTTT. The chain recombines TRBV28 with TRBJ2-2; 7 positions agree with TRBD1. The CDR3 is 15 residues long. Germline trimming cut 5 bases from V and 4 bases from J; bases unmatched to any gene: 7. CDR1 and CDR2 (germline): MDHEN, SYDVKM. The full variable domain, with the rest looked up from reference TRBV28 and TRBJ2-2, is DVKVTQSSRYLVKRTGEKVFLECVQDMDHENMFWYRQDPGLGLRLIYFSYDVKMKEKGDIPEGYSVSREKKERFSLILESASTNQTSMYLCASSTGQVGTGELFFGEGSRLTVL.